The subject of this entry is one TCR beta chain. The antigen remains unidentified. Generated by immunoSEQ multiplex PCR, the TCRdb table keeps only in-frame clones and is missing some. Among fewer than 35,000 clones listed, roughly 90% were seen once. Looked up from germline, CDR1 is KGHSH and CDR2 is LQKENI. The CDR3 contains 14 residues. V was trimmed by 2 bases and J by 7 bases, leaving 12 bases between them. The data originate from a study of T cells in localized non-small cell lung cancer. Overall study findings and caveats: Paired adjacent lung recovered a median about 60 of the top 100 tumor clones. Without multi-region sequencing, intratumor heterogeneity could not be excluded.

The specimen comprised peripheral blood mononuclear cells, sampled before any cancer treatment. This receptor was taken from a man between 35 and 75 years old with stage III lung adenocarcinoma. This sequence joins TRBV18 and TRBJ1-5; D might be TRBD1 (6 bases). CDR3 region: CASSPTGTWQPQHF. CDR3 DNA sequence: TGTGCCAGCTCACCAACCGGGACATGGCAGCCCCAGCATTTT.